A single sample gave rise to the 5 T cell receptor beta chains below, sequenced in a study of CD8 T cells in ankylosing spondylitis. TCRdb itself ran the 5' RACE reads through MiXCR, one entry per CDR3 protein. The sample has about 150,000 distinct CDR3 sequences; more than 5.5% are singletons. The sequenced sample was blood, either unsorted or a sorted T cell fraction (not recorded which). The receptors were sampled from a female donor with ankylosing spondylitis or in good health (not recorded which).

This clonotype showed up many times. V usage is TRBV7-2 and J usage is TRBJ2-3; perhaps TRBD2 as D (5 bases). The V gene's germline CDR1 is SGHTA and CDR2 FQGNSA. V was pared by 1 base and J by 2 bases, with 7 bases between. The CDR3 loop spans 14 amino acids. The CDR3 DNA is TGTGCCAGCAGCTTAGGACTACACACAGATACGCAGTATTTT. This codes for CASSLGLHTDTQYF. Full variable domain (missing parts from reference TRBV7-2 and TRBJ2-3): GAGVSQSPSNKVTEKGKDVELRCDPISGHTALYWYRQSLGQGLEFLIYFQGNSAPDKSGLPSDRFSAERTGGSVSTLTIQRTQQEDSAVYLCASSLGLHTDTQYFGPGTRLTVL.

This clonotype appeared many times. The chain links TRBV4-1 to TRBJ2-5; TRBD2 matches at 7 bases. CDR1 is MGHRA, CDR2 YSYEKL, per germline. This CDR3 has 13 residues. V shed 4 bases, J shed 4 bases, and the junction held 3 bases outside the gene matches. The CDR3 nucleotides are TGCGCCAGCAGCCTTCCGGGGGGAGAGACCCAGTACTTC. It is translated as CASSLPGGETQYF.

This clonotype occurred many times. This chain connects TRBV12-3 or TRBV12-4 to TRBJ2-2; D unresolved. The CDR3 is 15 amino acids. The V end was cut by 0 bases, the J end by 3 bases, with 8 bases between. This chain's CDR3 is CASSLAGWDTGELFF. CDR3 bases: TGTGCCAGCAGTTTAGCAGGGTGGGACACCGGGGAGCTGTTTTTT.

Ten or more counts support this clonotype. CDR3 coding DNA: TGTGCCAGCAGGATGACAGGGGGTGAAAAACTGTTTTTT. This sequence encodes CASRMTGGEKLFF. The V call is TRBV27, the J call TRBJ1-4, with 9 bases fitting TRBD1. The CDR3 length is 13 residues. Trimming cost V 6 bases and J 7 bases; bases outside gene matches: 3. Germline-derived CDR1 and CDR2 are MNHEY and SMNVEV (reference sequence). The full variable domain, its missing parts supplied by reference TRBV27 and TRBJ1-4, is EAQVTQNPRYLITVTGKKLTVTCSQNMNHEYMSWYRQDPGLGLRQIYYSMNVEVTDKGDVPEGYKVSRKEKRNFPLILESPSPNQTSLYFCASRMTGGEKLFFGSGTQLSVL.

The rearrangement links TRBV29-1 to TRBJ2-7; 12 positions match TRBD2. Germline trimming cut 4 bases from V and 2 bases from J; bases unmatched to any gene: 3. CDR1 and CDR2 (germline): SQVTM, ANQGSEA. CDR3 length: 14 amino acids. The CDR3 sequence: CSVGASGGAYEQYF. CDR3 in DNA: TGCAGCGTTGGAGCTAGCGGGGGGGCCTACGAGCAGTACTTC.